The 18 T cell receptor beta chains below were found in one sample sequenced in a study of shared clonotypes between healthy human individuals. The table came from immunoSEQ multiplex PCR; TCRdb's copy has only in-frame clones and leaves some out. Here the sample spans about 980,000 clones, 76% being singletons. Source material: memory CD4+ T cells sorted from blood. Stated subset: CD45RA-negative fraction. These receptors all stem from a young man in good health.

The CDR3 here is CASSSSREYYGYTF. The DNA for the CDR3 is TGTGCCAGCAGCTCTTCCCGGGAGTACTATGGCTACACCTTC. This chain links TRBV7-9 with TRBJ1-2; D is undetermined. Trimming left V 4 bases short and J 3 bases short, with 12 bases between. The germline V gene encodes CDR1 SEHNR and CDR2 FQNEAQ (reference sequence). The CDR3 consists of 14 residues.

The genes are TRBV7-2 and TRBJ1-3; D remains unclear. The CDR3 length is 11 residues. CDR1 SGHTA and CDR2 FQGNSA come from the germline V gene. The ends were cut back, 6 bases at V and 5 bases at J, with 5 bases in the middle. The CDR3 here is CASSLRNTIYF. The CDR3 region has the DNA TGTGCCAGCAGTTTGAGAAACACCATATATTTT.

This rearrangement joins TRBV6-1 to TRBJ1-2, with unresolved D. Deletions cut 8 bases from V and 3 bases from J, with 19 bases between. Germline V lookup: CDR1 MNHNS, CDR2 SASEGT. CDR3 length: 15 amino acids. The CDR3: CASRDPGRLYYGYTF. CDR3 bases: TGTGCCAGCCGAGACCCTGGAAGGCTCTACTATGGCTACACCTTC.

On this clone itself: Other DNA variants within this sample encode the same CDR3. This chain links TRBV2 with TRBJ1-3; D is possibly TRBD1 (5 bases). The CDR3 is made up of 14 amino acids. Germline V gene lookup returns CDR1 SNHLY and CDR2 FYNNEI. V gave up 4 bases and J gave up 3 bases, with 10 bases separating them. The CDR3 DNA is TGTGCCAGCAGTGTCCAAGGGGATGGAAACACCATATATTTT. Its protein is CASSVQGDGNTIYF.

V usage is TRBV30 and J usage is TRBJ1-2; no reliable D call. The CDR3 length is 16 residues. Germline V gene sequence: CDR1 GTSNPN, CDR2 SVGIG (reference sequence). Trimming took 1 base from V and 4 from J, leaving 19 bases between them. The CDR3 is CAWSDVSLPRGYGYTF. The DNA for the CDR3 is TGTGCCTGGAGTGATGTCTCCCTACCACGGGGCTATGGCTACACCTTC. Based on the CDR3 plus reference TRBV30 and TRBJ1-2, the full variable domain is SQTIHQWPATLVQPVGSPLSLECTVEGTSNPNLYWYRQAAGRGLQLLFYSVGIGQISSEVPQNLSASRPQDRQFILSSKKLLLSDSGFYLCAWSDVSLPRGYGYTFGSGTRLTVV.

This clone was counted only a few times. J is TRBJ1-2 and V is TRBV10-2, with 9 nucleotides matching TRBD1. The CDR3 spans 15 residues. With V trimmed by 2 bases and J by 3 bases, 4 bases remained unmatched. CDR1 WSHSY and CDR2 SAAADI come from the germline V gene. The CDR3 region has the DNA TGCGCCAGCAGTGAGGGACAGGGGATTTACTATGGCTACACCTTC. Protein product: CASSEGQGIYYGYTF.

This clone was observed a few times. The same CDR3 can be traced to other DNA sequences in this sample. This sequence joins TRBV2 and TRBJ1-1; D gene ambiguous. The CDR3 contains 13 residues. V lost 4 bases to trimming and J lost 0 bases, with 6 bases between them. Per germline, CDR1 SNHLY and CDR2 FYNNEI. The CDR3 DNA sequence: TGTGCCAGCAGTGGCCAAATGAACACTGAAGCTTTCTTT. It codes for CASSGQMNTEAFF.

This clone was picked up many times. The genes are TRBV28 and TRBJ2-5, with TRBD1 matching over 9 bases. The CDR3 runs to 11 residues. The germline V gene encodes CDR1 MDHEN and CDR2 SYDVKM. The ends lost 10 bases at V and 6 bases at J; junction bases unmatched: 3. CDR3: CATGTGKTQYF. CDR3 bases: TGTGCCACTGGGACAGGGAAGACCCAGTACTTC.

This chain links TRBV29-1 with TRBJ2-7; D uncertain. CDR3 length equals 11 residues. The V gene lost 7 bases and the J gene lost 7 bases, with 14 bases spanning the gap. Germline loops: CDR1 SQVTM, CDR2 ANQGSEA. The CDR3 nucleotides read TGCAGCGGATTCTTGGGGATTGAGCAGTACTTC. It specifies CSGFLGIEQYF.

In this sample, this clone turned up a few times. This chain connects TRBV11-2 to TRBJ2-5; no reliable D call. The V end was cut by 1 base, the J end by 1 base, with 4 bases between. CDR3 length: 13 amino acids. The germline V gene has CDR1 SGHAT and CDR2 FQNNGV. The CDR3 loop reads CASSLGFQETQYF. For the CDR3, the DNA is TGTGCCAGCAGCTTAGGGTTCCAAGAGACCCAGTACTTC.

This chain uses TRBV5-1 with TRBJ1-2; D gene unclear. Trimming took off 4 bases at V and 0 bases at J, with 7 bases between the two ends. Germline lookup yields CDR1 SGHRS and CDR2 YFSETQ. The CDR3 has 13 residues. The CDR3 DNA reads TGCGCCAGCAGCGCGACTGCTAACTATGGCTACACCTTC. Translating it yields CASSATANYGYTF. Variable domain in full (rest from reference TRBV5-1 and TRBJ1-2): KAGVTQTPRYLIKTRGQQVTLSCSPISGHRSVSWYQQTPGQGLQFLFEYFSETQRNKGNFPGRFSGRQFSNSRSEMNVSTLELGDSALYLCASSATANYGYTFGSGTRLTVV.

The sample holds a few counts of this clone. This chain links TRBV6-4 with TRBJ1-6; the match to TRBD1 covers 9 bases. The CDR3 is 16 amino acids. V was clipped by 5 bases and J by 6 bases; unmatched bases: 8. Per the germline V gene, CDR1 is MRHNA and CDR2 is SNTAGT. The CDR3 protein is CASSPFPGQGNSPLHF. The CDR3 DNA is TGTGCCAGCAGTCCATTTCCGGGACAGGGTAATTCACCCCTCCACTTT.

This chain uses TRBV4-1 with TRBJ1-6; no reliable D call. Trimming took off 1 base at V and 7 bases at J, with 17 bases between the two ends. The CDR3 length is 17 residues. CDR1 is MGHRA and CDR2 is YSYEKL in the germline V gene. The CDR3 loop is CASSQAESGLMNSPLHF. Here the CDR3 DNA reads TGCGCCAGCAGCCAAGCCGAGTCTGGCTTGATGAATTCACCCCTCCACTTT.

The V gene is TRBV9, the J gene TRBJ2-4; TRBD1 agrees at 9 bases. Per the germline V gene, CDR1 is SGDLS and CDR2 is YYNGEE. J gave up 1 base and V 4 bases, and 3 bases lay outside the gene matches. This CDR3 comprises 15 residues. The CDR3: CASSLGTGAKNIQYF. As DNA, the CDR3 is TGTGCCAGCAGCCTAGGGACAGGGGCCAAAAACATTCAGTACTTC.

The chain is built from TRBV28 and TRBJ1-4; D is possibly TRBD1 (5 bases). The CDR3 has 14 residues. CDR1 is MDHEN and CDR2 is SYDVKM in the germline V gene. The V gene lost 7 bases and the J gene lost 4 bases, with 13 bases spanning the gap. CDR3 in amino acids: CASTAGGVNEKLFF. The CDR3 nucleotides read TGTGCCAGCACCGCGGGGGGGGTTAATGAAAAACTGTTTTTT.

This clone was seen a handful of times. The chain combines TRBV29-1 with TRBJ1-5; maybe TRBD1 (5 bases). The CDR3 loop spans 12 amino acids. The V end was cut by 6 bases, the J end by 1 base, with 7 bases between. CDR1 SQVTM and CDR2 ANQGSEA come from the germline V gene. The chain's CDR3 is CSVQVSNQPQHF. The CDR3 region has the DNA TGCAGCGTACAGGTCAGCAATCAGCCCCAGCATTTT.

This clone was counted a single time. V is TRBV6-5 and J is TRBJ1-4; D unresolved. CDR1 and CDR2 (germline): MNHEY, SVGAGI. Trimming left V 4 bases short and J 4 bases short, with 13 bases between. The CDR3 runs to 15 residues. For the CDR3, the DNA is TGTGCCAGCAGTTTGTGGGCAACCGGTAATGAAAAACTGTTTTTT. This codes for CASSLWATGNEKLFF.

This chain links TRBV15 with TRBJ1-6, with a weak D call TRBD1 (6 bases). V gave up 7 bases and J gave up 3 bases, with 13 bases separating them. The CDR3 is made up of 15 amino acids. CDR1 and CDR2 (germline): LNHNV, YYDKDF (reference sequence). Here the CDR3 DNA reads TGTGCCACCACAGAGAGGGGGGACTATAATTCACCCCTCCACTTT. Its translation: CATTERGDYNSPLHF.